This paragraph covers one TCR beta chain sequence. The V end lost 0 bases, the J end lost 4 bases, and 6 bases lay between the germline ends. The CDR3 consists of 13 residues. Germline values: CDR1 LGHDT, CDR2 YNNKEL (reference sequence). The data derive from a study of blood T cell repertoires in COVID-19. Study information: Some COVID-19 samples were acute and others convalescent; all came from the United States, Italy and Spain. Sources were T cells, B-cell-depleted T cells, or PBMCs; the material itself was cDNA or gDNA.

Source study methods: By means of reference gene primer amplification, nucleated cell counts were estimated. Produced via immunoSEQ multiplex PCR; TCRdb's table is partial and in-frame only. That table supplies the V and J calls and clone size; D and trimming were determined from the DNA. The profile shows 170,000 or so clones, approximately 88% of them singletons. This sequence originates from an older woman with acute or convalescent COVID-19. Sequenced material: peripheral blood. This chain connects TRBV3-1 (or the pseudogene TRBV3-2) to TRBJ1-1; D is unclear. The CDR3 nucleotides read TGTGCCAGCAGCCAAGATGGAGTCACTGAAGCTTTCTTT. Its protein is CASSQDGVTEAFF.